These 3 T cell receptor beta chains were all obtained from the same sample, sequenced in a study of response to subunit inactivated influenza vaccine. TCRdb processed the RT-PCR reads anew with MiXCR; each CDR3 protein has one entry. The sample carries about 830,000 distinct CDR3 sequences, 15% to 20% recorded once. The sequenced sample was PBMCs from blood, obtained 5 days after vaccination. The source is a man between 45 and 60 years old who received an inactivated influenza vaccine.

This chain uses TRBV6-2 or TRBV6-3 with TRBJ2-7, with unresolved D. Per the germline V gene, CDR1 is MNHEY and CDR2 is SVGEGT. CDR3 size: 13 residues. Trimming removed 5 bases from V and 4 bases from J, with 12 bases in between. CDR3 bases: TGTGCCAGCAGTAATGATCTGGGTTACGAGCAGTACTTC. Translation gives CASSNDLGYEQYF.

V and J are TRBV3-1 and TRBJ2-7; D not resolved. In germline, CDR1 is LGHDT, CDR2 YNNKEL (reference sequence). The V and J ends lost 1 base and 0 bases respectively, with 13 bases between them. This CDR3 is 16 amino acids long. The CDR3 DNA is TGTGCCAGCAGCCAAGGGGCCAGTGCTTACTCCTACGAGCAGTACTTC. Its protein product is CASSQGASAYSYEQYF.

There are many counts of this clonotype. The chain couples TRBV12-3 or TRBV12-4 to TRBJ2-5, with 12 bases identical to TRBD2. The V gene end was trimmed by 6 bases and the J gene end by 5 bases; junction bases not matched to a gene: 10. The CDR3 runs to 16 residues. The DNA for the CDR3 is TGTGCCAGCAGGCCCTCGACTAGCGGGAGCGTTGAGACCCAGTACTTC. As protein: CASRPSTSGSVETQYF.